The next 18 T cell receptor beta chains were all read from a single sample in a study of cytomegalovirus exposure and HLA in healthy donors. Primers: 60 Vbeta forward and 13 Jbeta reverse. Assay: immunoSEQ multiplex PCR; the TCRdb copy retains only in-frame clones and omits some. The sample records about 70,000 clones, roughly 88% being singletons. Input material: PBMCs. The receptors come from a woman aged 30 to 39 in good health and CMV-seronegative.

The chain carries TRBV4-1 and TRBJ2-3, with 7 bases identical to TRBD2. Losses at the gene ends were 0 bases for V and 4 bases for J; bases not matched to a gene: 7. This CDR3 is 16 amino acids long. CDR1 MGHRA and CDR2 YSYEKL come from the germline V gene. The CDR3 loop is CASSQEGGGPPDTQYF. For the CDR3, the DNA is TGCGCCAGCAGCCAAGAGGGGGGAGGGCCGCCAGATACGCAGTATTTT.

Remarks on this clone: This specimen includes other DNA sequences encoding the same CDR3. Written as DNA, the CDR3 is TGTGCCAGCAGTCCCCGAAGATCAGCGGGAGAGCGCACAGATACGCAGTATTTT. Its protein is CASSPRRSAGERTDTQYF. The J gene is TRBJ2-3, the V gene TRBV7-9; 8 bases fit TRBD2. Trimming took 6 bases from V and 1 from J; bases not matched to a gene: 15. The germline gives CDR1 SEHNR, CDR2 FQNEAQ (reference sequence). The CDR3 covers 18 residues.

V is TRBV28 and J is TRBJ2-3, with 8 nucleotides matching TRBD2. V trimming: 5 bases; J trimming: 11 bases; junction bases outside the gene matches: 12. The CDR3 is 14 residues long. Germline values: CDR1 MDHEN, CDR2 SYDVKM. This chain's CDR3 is CASSLGGSGRGQYF. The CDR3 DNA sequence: TGTGCCAGCAGTCTTGGGGGAAGCGGGAGAGGGCAGTATTTT.

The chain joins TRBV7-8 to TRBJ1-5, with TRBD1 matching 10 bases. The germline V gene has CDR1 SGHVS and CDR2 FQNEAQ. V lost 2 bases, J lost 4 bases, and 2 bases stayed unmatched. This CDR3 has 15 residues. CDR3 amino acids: CASSLLGQGNQPQHF. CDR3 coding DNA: TGTGCCAGCAGCTTATTGGGACAGGGGAATCAGCCCCAGCATTTT.

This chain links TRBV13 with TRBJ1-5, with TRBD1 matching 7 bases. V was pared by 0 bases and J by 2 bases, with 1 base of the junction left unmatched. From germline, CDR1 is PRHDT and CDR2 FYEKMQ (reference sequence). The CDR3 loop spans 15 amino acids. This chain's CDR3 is CASSLGTGGNQPQHF. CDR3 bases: TGTGCCAGCAGCTTAGGCACAGGGGGCAATCAGCCCCAGCATTTT.

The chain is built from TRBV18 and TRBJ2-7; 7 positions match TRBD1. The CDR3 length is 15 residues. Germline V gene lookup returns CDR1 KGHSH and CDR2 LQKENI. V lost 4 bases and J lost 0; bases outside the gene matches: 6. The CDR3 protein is CASSLRQGVSYEQYF. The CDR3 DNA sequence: TGTGCCAGCTCACTTAGACAGGGAGTCTCCTACGAGCAGTACTTC.

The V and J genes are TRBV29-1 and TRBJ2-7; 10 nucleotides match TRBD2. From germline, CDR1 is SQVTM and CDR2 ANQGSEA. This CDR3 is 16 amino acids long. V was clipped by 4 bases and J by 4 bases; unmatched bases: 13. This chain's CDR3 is CSVGLAGEVWGYEQYF. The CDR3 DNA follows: TGCAGCGTTGGGCTAGCGGGAGAAGTTTGGGGTTACGAGCAGTACTTC.

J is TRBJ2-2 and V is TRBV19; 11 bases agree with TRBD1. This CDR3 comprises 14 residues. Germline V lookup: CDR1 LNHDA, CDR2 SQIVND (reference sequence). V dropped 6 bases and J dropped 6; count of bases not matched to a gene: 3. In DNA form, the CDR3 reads TGTGCCAGTAGCGGGACAGGGGGAGCCGGGGAGCTGTTTTTT. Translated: CASSGTGGAGELFF.

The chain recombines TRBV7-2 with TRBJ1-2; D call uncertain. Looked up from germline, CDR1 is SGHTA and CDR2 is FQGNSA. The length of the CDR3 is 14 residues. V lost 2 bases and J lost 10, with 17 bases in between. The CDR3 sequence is CASSLFGGIEAYTF. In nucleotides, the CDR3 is TGTGCCAGCAGCTTATTCGGCGGGATAGAGGCCTACACCTTC. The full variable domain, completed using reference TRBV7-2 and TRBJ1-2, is GAGVSQSPSNKVTEKGKDVELRCDPISGHTALYWYRQSLGQGLEFLIYFQGNSAPDKSGLPSDRFSAERTGGSVSTLTIQRTQQEDSAVYLCASSLFGGIEAYTFGSGTRLTVV.

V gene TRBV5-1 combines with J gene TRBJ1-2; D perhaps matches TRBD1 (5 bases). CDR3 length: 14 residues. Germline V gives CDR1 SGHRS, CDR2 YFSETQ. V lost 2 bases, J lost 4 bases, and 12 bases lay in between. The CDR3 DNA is TGCGCCAGCAGCTTCGACAGTCCCGGCTATGGCTACACCTTC. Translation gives CASSFDSPGYGYTF.

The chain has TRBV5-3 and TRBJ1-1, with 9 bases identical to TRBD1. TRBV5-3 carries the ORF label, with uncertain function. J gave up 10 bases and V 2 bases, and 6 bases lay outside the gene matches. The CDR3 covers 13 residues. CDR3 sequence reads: CARSFTGGLRAFF. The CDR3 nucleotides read TGTGCCAGAAGCTTCACAGGGGGCCTACGAGCTTTCTTT.

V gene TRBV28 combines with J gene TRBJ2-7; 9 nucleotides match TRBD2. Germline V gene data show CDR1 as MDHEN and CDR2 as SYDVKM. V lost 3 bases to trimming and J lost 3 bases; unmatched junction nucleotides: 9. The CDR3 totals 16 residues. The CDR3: CASSFLRLAAYYEQYF. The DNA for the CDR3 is TGTGCCAGCAGTTTTCTCCGACTAGCGGCCTACTACGAGCAGTACTTC.

The CDR3 protein is CASSQMYGTSGRSWNEQFF. The CDR3 region has the DNA TGTGCCAGCAGCCAAATGTATGGGACTAGCGGGAGAAGTTGGAATGAGCAGTTCTTC. This chain links TRBV4-2 with TRBJ2-1; TRBD2 agrees at 14 bases. This CDR3 region has 19 residues. The germline CDR1 and CDR2 sequences are LGHNA and YNFKEQ. The V and J ends lost 2 bases and 7 bases, in that order; junction bases with no gene match: 13.

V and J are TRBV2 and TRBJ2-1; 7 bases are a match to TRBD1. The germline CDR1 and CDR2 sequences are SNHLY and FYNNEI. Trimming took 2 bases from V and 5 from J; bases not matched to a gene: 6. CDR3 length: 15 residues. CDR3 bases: TGTGCCAGCAGTGAACTAGACAGGGTGGACAATGAGCAGTTCTTC. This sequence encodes CASSELDRVDNEQFF.

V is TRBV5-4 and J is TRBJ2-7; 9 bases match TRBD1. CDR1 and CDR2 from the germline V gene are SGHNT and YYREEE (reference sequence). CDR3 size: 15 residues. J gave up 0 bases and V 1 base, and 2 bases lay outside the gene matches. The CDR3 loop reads CASSLNRGRSYEQYF. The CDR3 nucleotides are TGTGCCAGCAGCTTGAACAGGGGGCGCTCCTACGAGCAGTACTTC.

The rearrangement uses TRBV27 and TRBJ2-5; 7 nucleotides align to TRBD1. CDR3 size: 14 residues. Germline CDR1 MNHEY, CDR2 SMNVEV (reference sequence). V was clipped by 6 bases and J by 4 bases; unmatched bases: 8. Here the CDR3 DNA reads TGTGCCAGCAGCCCAGGACAGGCGGGAGAGACCCAGTACTTC. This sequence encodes CASSPGQAGETQYF.

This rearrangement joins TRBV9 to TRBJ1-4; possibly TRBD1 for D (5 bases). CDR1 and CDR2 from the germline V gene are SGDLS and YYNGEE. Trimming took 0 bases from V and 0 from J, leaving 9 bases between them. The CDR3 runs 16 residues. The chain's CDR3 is CASSVGPTATNEKLFF. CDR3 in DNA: TGTGCCAGCAGCGTAGGGCCGACAGCAACTAATGAAAAACTGTTTTTT.

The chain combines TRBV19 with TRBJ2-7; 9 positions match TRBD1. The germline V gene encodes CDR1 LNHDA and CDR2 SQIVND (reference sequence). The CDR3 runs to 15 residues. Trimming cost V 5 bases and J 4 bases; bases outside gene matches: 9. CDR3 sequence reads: CASSATGTGLYEQYF. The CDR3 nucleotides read TGTGCCAGTAGTGCGACCGGGACAGGGCTTTACGAGCAGTACTTC.